This T cell receptor (beta chain) was identified during a study of OX40 agonist ivuxolimab in advanced cancers. Describing the broader study: The costimulatory receptor OX40 (CD134) was targeted by ivuxolimab, a fully human IgG2 agonistic monoclonal antibody. Prior anti-PD-1, anti-PD-L1 or anti-CTLA-4 therapy was permitted, and about two fifths of dose-escalation patients had received checkpoint inhibitors. Three dose-escalation patients achieved partial responses, one with hepatocellular carcinoma and two with cutaneous melanoma. Of the approximately 50 patients in dose escalation, about 20 had hepatocellular carcinoma, about 15 had melanoma, 9 had renal cell carcinoma and 9 had head and neck cancer. The monotherapy dose-escalation portion (N ≈ 56 patients) of the phase I ivuxolimab trial is reported in the paper. Peripheral TCRbeta sequencing aimed to test whether ivuxolimab altered TCR sequence diversity and caused clonal T-cell expansion. In the dose-escalation cohort, 75% to 85% of patients were male, and the mean age was roughly 60 years with a range of roughly 23 to 79. Intravenous ivuxolimab was administered to patients every 2 weeks at six dose levels: 0.01, 0.1, 0.3, 1.5, 3 and 10 mg/kg.

Details on this clone: The antigen it binds to is not known. No quality values exist for individual bases; no much larger clone is one base distant.

What the work shows at the level of the full study, not this receptor alone: After ivuxolimab, CD8+ T cells had more expanded clones than CD4+ T cells on average. Clonal expansion of both CD4+ and CD8+ blood T cells was observed from baseline to week 6 at doses 0.1 to 3.0 mg/kg. Low levels of normalized T-cell clonal expansion were also seen in some patients who did not respond. Which antigens the clonally expanded peripheral T cells were specific for was not determined. In the 0.1-3.0 mg/kg groups, partial responders had among the lowest normalized peripheral clonal expansion, particularly in CD8+ T cells.

The trial excluded patients who had a history of autoimmune disease or were on systemic immunosuppression. Peripheral blood for TCR sequencing was collected from all dose cohorts at baseline, on cycle 4 day 1, and on cycle 7 day 1. The samples were drawn from a first-in-human, open-label, multicenter phase I dose-escalation trial of ivuxolimab. Adults with locally advanced or metastatic melanoma, renal cell, hepatocellular, or head and neck squamous cell carcinoma were enrolled in the trial. Before TCR sequencing, CD4+ T cells and CD8+ T cells from peripheral blood were sorted into separate populations. Genomic DNA was extracted from sorted cells for sequencing of the TCRbeta CDR3 region. The immunoSEQ Assay was used to sequence the TCRbeta CDR3 regions. Drawn from immuneACCESS, this table holds only the in-frame rearrangements with V and J called that TCRdb kept. Clones are partly lost; checked studies trace under half to an unresolved V gene and leave the rest unexplained. The sample table holds around 100,000 clones, of which nearly 90% were seen once. The top ten clonotypes cover roughly 0.15% of the sample.

The receptor's source is an adult with an advanced solid tumor such as melanoma, head and neck, liver or kidney cancer. This material consisted of CD4+ or CD8+ T cells sorted from blood, taken in a trial of the OX40 agonist ivuxolimab.

The CDR3 loop reads CASSFRQASSGNTIYF. The DNA sequence is given as TGTGCCAGCAGCTTCCGGCAGGCGAGCTCTGGAAACACCATATATTTT. The sequence links TRBV5-4 to TRBJ1-3, with no D gene named confidently. The germline V gene (reference sequence) provides CDR1 SGHNT and CDR2 YYREEE. At the junction V is shortened by 2 bases and J by 0 bases, with 12 bases in between. The CDR3 numbers 16 residues from cysteine through phenylalanine. The sequence is cut down to CDR3 DNA, 48 bases in frame from base 1.